Below are 13 T cell receptor beta chains sequenced from a single sample in a study of T cell clonality in common variable immunodeficiency (dated by TCRdb to between 2014 and 2017). Library generation was performed with the immunoSEQ multiplex PCR assay. In its TCRdb copy, this immuneACCESS table keeps in-frame sequences only and misses some clones. Where compared with another copy, unresolved V genes explain less than half of these, and the others have no known cause. Listed for this sample are some 40,000 clones, none observed only a single time. The top ten clones comprise roughly 3.5% of the sample. The sequenced material came from peripheral blood mononuclear cells. The receptors stem from a person aged 18 to 75 in good health.

This clone was seen a few times. A junction boundary mismatches the germline segment, possibly from a read error. With the read ending 3 residues before the CDR3 end, the germline J gene is used to fill in that end. This chain links TRBV7-7 with TRBJ2-3, with a possible D match to TRBD2 (7 bases). The CDR3 has 14 residues. The germline CDR1 and CDR2 sequences are SSHAT and FNYEAQ (reference sequence). The CDR3 sequence: CASSFSGGFETQYF. The sequenced CDR3 bases are TGTGCTAGCAGCTTCTCGGGGGGCTTCGAGACG.

This clone has at least ten counts. The read ends 3 residues before the CDR3 terminus; that terminus is restored from the germline J gene. The chain is built from TRBV13 and TRBJ2-7; 12 positions match TRBD2. J lost 2 bases, V lost 5 bases, and 1 base had no gene match. CDR3 length: 14 residues. Germline V gene sequence: CDR1 PRHDT, CDR2 FYEKMQ (reference sequence). The DNA read from the CDR3 is TGTGCCAGCAGCCGGACTAGCGGGGCCTACGAG. Amino acid sequence: CASSRTSGAYE. The whole CDR3 protein is CASSRTSGAYEQYF.

The table lists this clone with many counts. The read comes to an end 3 residues before the CDR3 does, leaving the germline J gene to fill in the end. The V gene is TRBV7-3, the J gene TRBJ2-1; 7 bases match TRBD2. Germline V gene data show CDR1 as SGHTA and CDR2 as FQGTGA. The CDR3 length is 14 residues. V dropped 8 bases and J dropped 2; count of bases not matched to a gene: 6. This chain's CDR3 is CASGSSGPYNEQFF. The DNA read from the CDR3 is TGTGCCAGCGGTTCTAGCGGCCCCTACAATGAG. Combining the CDR3 with reference TRBV7-3 and TRBJ2-1 gives the whole variable domain GAGVSQTPSNKVTEKGKYVELRCDPISGHTALYWYRQSLGQGPEFLIYFQGTGAADDSGLPNDRFFAVRPEGSVSTLKIQRTERGDSAVYLCASGSSGPYNEQFFGPGTRLTVL.

This clone was recorded many times. The CDR3 end is not reached by the read, which stops 3 residues before it; the germline J gene fills it in. The chain links TRBV11-3 to TRBJ2-1; 8 bases agree with TRBD2. This CDR3 has 13 residues. The germline CDR1 and CDR2 sequences are SGHNT and YENEEA. Trimming at V came to 5 bases and at J to 6 bases, leaving 3 bases not matched to a gene. The covered CDR3 bases are TGTGCCAGCAGCCCCAGCGGGAGCAATGAG. Translated: CASSPSGSNE. In full, the CDR3 reads CASSPSGSNEQFF.

This clone was detected many times. The read ends 3 residues before the CDR3 terminus; that terminus is restored from the germline J gene. The chain employs TRBV7-2 and TRBJ1-2, with 7 bases that match TRBD1. Germline V lookup: CDR1 SGHTA, CDR2 FQGNSA. CDR3 length: 14 residues. V lost 5 bases and J lost 4; bases outside the gene matches: 7. Incomplete CDR3 DNA: TGTGCCAGCAGCCCCGACAGGGAGGGCTATGGC. Protein sequence: CASSPDREGYG. Given in full, the CDR3 is CASSPDREGYGYTF.

Many counts were recorded for this clone. The CDR3 is cut off 3 residues early in the read; its end comes from the germline J gene. This chain uses TRBV7-9 with TRBJ2-2; tentative D call: TRBD2 (6 bases). Germline CDR1 is SEHNR and CDR2 is FQNEAQ (reference sequence). This CDR3 contains 14 residues. The CDR3 is CASQLNAGSEKLFF. The CDR3 bases that were read are TGTGCCAGCCAACTAAACGCGGGGTCCGAAAAG.

This clone came up many times. The CDR3 end falls 3 residues outside the read, so it is completed with the germline J gene. This chain links TRBV7-8 with TRBJ2-7; D is possibly TRBD2 (5 bases). Germline CDR1 SGHVS, CDR2 FQNEAQ. V lost 3 bases, J lost 2 bases, and 17 bases lay in between. This CDR3 is 16 amino acids long. The CDR3 protein is CASSFSTDSVAYEQYF. The CDR3 DNA, read in part, is TGTGCCAGCAGCTTTTCCACGGACTCAGTAGCCTACGAG.

Only a few counts were recorded for this clone. The read halts 3 residues ahead of the CDR3 end, with the missing end drawn from the germline J gene. The chain recombines TRBV30 with TRBJ2-1; TRBD2 matches at 11 bases. The V segment lost 2 bases and the J segment 7 bases; nucleotides outside the gene matches: 13. The CDR3 is made up of 17 amino acids. The germline V gene encodes CDR1 GTSNPN and CDR2 SVGIG (reference sequence). The sequenced CDR3 bases are TGTGCCTGGAGTCTTCTTTTCACTAGCGGGAGAGGTAATGAG. Amino acid sequence: CAWSLLFTSGRGNE. The whole CDR3 region reads CAWSLLFTSGRGNEQFF.

For this clone: The observed sequence ends 3 residues before the CDR3 terminus, with the missing tail filled in from the germline J gene. The V call is TRBV6-2 or TRBV6-3, the J call TRBJ1-2, with 7 nucleotides matching TRBD1. The trim removed 6 bases at V and 5 bases at J, leaving 12 bases unmatched. Germline V CDR1 and CDR2: MNHEY, SVGEGT. The CDR3 covers 15 residues. The CDR3 sequence: CASRPDRVESYGYTF. The part of the CDR3 DNA that was read is TGTGCCAGCAGACCCGACAGGGTAGAGTCTTATGGC.

This clone was counted a few times. The CDR3 end lies 3 residues beyond the end of the read and is filled in from the germline J gene. The V gene is TRBV30, the J gene TRBJ1-6; a possible D gene is TRBD1 (5 bases). Germline assignment: CDR1 GTSNPN and CDR2 SVGIG (reference sequence). The CDR3 is made up of 16 amino acids. The ends were cut back, 0 bases at V and 8 bases at J, with 17 bases in the middle. This CDR3 reads CAWSVVGGRADSPLHF. The DNA read from the CDR3 is TGTGCCTGGAGTGTAGTTGGCGGCAGGGCGGATTCACCC. The whole variable domain, filled in from reference TRBV30 and TRBJ1-6, reads SQTIHQWPATLVQPVGSPLSLECTVEGTSNPNLYWYRQAAGRGLQLLFYSVGIGQISSEVPQNLSASRPQDRQFILSSKKLLLSDSGFYLCAWSVVGGRADSPLHFGNGTRLTVT.

The sample holds a few counts of this clone. Incomplete CDR3 DNA: TGTGCCAGCCGGCGGGCGGGAGGGCCGGGATTCGAGACG. Encoded protein: CASRRAGGPGFET. The full CDR3 protein is CASRRAGGPGFETQYF. V is TRBV19 and J is TRBJ2-3; 9 nucleotides agree with TRBD2. From the germline J gene comes the end of the CDR3, since the read stops 3 residues before it. Germline V gene lookup returns CDR1 LNHDA and CDR2 SQIVND (reference sequence). The CDR3 length is 16 residues.

This clone was seen ten or more times. The observed sequence ends 3 residues before the CDR3 terminus, with the missing tail filled in from the germline J gene. V is TRBV7-8 and J is TRBJ1-1; D uncertain. V was pared by 0 bases and J by 7 bases, with 12 bases between. Germline-derived CDR1 and CDR2 are SGHVS and FQNEAQ. The CDR3 consists of 14 residues. The part of the CDR3 DNA that was read is TGTGCCAGCAGCTTAGCCCGACATGCGGGTGAA. It specifies CASSLARHAGE. The CDR3, in full, reads CASSLARHAGEAFF.

On this clone itself: The DNA ends 3 residues before the CDR3 does, and the rest of the CDR3 is filled in from the germline J gene. This chain connects TRBV2 to TRBJ2-2; 7 bases align to TRBD2. The CDR3 runs 14 residues. Losses at the gene ends were 6 bases for V and 2 bases for J; bases not matched to a gene: 3. Germline assignment: CDR1 SNHLY and CDR2 FYNNEI. Partial CDR3 DNA: TGTGCCAGCAGGCTAGCGGTAAACACCGGGGAG. Amino acid sequence: CASRLAVNTGE. The full CDR3 sequence reads CASRLAVNTGELFF.